This record concerns one TCR beta chain sequence. Its antigen remains unknown. Running of the v3.0 immunoSEQ assay took place at survey level. This table comes from immunoSEQ multiplex PCR, and its TCRdb copy is limited to in-frame clones, with some not included. Of 35,000 to 40,000 clones in the sample, around 94% are singletons; the top ten hold 3% to 4.5%. The data originate from a study of long-term antiretroviral therapy in people with HIV. Study results and limitations: Dominance of pre-ART expanded clones persisted, fluctuating and often declining after ART. Blood, drawn from the mid-2000s to the late 2010s, may reflect older ART regimens. When set beside controls, HIV repertoires had CDR3 length ranges that were narrower. ART adherence, viral resistance and therapy changes went undocumented.

The CDR3 length is 15 residues. Trimming pared 0 bases from V and 3 bases from J, leaving 10 bases between. Germline V gene data show CDR1 as MRHNA and CDR2 as SNTAGT. This sample comprised unsorted PBMCs, obtained 4.1 years after starting antiretroviral therapy. The TCR comes from a woman in her forties or fifties with HIV. V is TRBV6-4 and J is TRBJ2-3; D is possibly TRBD2 (6 bases). DNA for the CDR3: TGTGCCAGCAGTGACTCTTTGGAGGGAACAGATACGCAGTATTTT. Translated: CASSDSLEGTDTQYF.